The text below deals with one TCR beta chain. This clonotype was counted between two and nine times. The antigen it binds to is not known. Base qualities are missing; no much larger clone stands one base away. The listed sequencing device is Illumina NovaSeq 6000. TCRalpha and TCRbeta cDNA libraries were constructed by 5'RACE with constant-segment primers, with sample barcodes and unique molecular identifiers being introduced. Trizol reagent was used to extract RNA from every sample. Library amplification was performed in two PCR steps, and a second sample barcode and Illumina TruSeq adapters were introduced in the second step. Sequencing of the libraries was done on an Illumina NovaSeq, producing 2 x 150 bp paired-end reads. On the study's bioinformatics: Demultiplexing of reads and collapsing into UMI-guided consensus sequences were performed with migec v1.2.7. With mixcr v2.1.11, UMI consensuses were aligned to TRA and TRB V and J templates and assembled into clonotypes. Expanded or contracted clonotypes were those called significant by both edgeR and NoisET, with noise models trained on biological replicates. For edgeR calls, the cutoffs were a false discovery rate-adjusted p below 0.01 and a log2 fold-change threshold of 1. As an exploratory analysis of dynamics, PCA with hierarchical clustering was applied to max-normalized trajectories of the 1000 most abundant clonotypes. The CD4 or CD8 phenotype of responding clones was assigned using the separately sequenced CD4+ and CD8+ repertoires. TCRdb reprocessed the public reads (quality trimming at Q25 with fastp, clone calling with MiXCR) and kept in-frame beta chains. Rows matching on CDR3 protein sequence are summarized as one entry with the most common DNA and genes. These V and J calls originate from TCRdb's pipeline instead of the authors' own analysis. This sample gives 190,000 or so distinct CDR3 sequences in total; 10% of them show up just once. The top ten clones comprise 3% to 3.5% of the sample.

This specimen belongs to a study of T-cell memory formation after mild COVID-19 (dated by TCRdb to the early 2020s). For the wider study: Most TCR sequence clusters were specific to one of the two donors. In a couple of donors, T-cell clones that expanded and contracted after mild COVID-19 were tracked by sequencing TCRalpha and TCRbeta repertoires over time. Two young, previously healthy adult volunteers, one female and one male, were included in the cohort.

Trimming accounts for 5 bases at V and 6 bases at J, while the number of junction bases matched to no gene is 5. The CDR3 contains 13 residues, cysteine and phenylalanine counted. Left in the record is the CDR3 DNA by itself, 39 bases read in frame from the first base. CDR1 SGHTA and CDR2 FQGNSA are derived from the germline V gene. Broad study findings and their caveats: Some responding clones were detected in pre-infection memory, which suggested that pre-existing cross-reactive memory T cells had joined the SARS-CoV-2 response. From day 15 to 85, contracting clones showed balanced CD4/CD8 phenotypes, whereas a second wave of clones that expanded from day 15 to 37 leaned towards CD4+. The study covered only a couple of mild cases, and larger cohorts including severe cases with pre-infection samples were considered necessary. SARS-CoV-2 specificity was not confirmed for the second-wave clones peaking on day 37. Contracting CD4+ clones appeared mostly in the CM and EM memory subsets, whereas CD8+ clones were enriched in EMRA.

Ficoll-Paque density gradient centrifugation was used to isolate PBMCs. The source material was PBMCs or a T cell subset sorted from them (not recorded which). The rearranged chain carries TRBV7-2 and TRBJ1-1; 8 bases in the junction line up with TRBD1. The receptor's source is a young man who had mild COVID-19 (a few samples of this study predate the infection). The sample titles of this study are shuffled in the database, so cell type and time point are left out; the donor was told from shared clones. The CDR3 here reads CASSEGQVSEAFF. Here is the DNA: TGTGCCAGCAGCGAGGGACAGGTGTCTGAAGCTTTCTTT.